The next 4 T cell receptor beta chains were all read from a single sample in a study of Graves' ophthalmopathy and Graves' hyperthyroidism. TCR beta CDR3 amplification used RNA transcripts. HTBI primers primed a first-round RT-PCR, and a second-round multiplex PCR followed. TCRdb re-called the multiplex PCR reads through MiXCR, storing one row per CDR3 protein. There are almost 400,000 distinct CDR3 sequences in the sample; around 19% occur only once, and around 1.4% lies in the top ten. Source material: peripheral blood. The receptors were sampled from a woman under 30 with Graves' ophthalmopathy.

This clonotype was seen many times. The J gene is TRBJ2-7, the V gene TRBV6-5; D unresolved. With 8 bases removed from V and 3 bases from J, the gap between germline ends came to 23 bases. CDR3 length equals 16 residues. CDR1 is MNHEY, CDR2 SVGAGI, per germline. The DNA of the CDR3 is TGTGCCAGCGCATATATTTACTACGGACGGATCTACGAGCAGTACTTC. Translation: CASAYIYYGRIYEQYF.

This clonotype was counted at least ten times. V is TRBV3-1 and J is TRBJ2-7; 8 nucleotides match TRBD1. The germline CDR1 and CDR2 sequences are LGHDT and YNNKEL (reference sequence). The V gene end was trimmed by 1 base and the J gene end by 4 bases; junction bases not matched to a gene: 6. The CDR3 consists of 15 residues. CDR3: CASSQGTGTGYEQYF. As DNA, the CDR3 is TGTGCCAGCAGCCAAGGGACAGGGACGGGGTACGAGCAGTACTTC.

This clonotype was seen at least ten times. The rearrangement links TRBV6-5 to TRBJ2-5, with a weak D call TRBD1 (5 bases). The CDR3 consists of 17 residues. Per germline, CDR1 MNHEY and CDR2 SVGAGI. V was trimmed by 5 bases and J by 4 bases, leaving 23 bases between them. CDR3 region: CASSNEPRRYQGETQYF. In DNA form, the CDR3 reads TGTGCCAGCAGTAACGAACCTAGAAGATACCAGGGAGAGACCCAGTACTTC.

This clonotype was counted many times. V and J are TRBV9 and TRBJ2-2; D is ambiguous. The germline V and J ends were trimmed by 4 bases and 5 bases, with 21 bases remaining between them. The CDR3 is made up of 17 amino acids. Per germline, CDR1 SGDLS and CDR2 YYNGEE. The CDR3 sequence: CASSPRLSGSTTGELFF. The CDR3 nucleotides read TGTGCCAGCAGCCCCCGTCTTTCCGGGTCCACGACCGGGGAGCTGTTTTTT.